The sequence of this T cell receptor beta chain was determined in a study of T cell repertoires in cytomegalovirus infection. This CDR3 is 15 amino acids long. V gave up 2 bases and J gave up 7 bases; unmatched junction bases: 7. Germline assignment: CDR1 SGHVS and CDR2 FQNEAQ. TCRdb re-called the reads with MiXCR, one entry per CDR3 protein. The sample shows 150,000 to 200,000 distinct CDR3 sequences, 20% to 25% of them seen only once. This clonotype has just a few counts. Its cognate antigen is unknown. This material consisted of CD8+ T cells from cultured PBMCs, taken from culture after CMV antigen stimulation. This rearrangement joins TRBV7-8 to TRBJ1-1; TRBD1 agrees at 10 bases. The receptor's source is a human donor in good health (CMV status not recorded). Some clones in this sample may be carry-over from other donors' samples. The CDR3 protein is CASSLLGTGDNEAFF. The CDR3 region has the DNA TGTGCCAGCAGCTTACTCGGGACAGGGGACAATGAAGCTTTCTTT.